Listed below are T cell receptor beta chains from one sample, sequenced in a study of shared clonotypes between healthy human individuals. Assay used: immunoSEQ multiplex PCR; TCRdb lists only in-frame clones, some missing. The sample carries about 480,000 clones, 60% to 80% recorded once. The sequenced material came from PBMCs. The receptors originated from a woman aged 40 to 50 in good health. Some clones in this sample may be carry-over from other donors' samples. Each CDR3 is given with its conserved first and last residue. A D gene is named only where the DNA matches it firmly. The size entry is marked missing in some rows and otherwise reads once, few, many or a size class.

v_gene: TRBV5-4; abundance: .; j_gene: TRBJ2-3; d_gene: TRBD1; CDR3nt: TGTGCCAGCAGCTTAAGACAGGGTTCCGATACGCAGTATTTT; CDR3aa: CASSLRQGSDTQYF
v_gene: TRBV7-2; abundance: .; j_gene: TRBJ1-1; d_gene: .; CDR3nt: TGTGCCAGCAGCCCAGCGAACACTGAAGCTTTCTTT; CDR3aa: CASSPANTEAFF
v_gene: TRBV29-1; abundance: .; j_gene: TRBJ2-7; d_gene: TRBD1; CDR3nt: TGCAGCGTTGTGTCGGCAGGGGGCCGGTACGAGCAGTACTTC; CDR3aa: CSVVSAGGRYEQYF
v_gene: TRBV5-6; abundance: .; j_gene: TRBJ2-7; d_gene: TRBD1; CDR3nt: TGTGCCAGCAGCAACAGGGGCCGTGTGGGGGAGCAGTACTTC; CDR3aa: CASSNRGRVGEQYF
v_gene: TRBV28; abundance: .; j_gene: TRBJ1-2; d_gene: TRBD1; CDR3nt: TGTGCCAGCAGTTTAGTTATGGACAGGGGGCCCTATGGCTACACCTTC; CDR3aa: CASSLVMDRGPYGYTF
v_gene: TRBV2; abundance: .; j_gene: TRBJ2-2; d_gene: TRBD2; CDR3nt: TGTGCCAGCAGTAGAAGCGGGAGCAACACCGGGGAGCTGTTTTTT; CDR3aa: CASSRSGSNTGELFF
v_gene: TRBV5-1; abundance: .; j_gene: TRBJ2-7; d_gene: .; CDR3nt: TGCGCCAGCAGTATAAAGGTCGACTACGAGCAGTACTTC; CDR3aa: CASSIKVDYEQYF
v_gene: TRBV19; abundance: .; j_gene: TRBJ2-7; d_gene: TRBD2; CDR3nt: TGTGCCAGTAGCCTCGGGGGGGGCACCGGGGAATCCTACGAGCAGTACTTC; CDR3aa: CASSLGGGTGESYEQYF
v_gene: TRBV28; abundance: .; j_gene: TRBJ1-2; d_gene: TRBD1; CDR3nt: TGTGCCACCGCGATAGGCAGGGGGTATGGCTACACCTTC; CDR3aa: CATAIGRGYGYTF
v_gene: TRBV2; abundance: .; j_gene: TRBJ1-2; d_gene: TRBD1; CDR3nt: TGTGCCAGCAGTGAGACAGGGGAAAGGCGACGCGAATATGGCTACACCTTC; CDR3aa: CASSETGERRREYGYTF
v_gene: TRBV10-3; abundance: .; j_gene: TRBJ2-7; d_gene: .; CDR3nt: TGTGCCATCAGTGACAGGGTCGGCGAGCAGTACTTC; CDR3aa: CAISDRVGEQYF
v_gene: TRBV7-2; abundance: .; j_gene: TRBJ1-3; d_gene: .; CDR3nt: TGTGCCAGCAGCTCGACGTACTCTGGAAACACCATATATTTT; CDR3aa: CASSSTYSGNTIYF
v_gene: TRBV27; abundance: .; j_gene: TRBJ2-5; d_gene: .; CDR3nt: TGTGCCAGCAGTGGGCTGGTCCAAGAGACCCAGTACTTC; CDR3aa: CASSGLVQETQYF
v_gene: TRBV7-3; abundance: .; j_gene: TRBJ2-1; d_gene: .; CDR3nt: TGTGCCAGCAGCTTAATTGTGGGACTTACCTACAATGAGCAGTTCTTC; CDR3aa: CASSLIVGLTYNEQFF
v_gene: TRBV6-6; abundance: .; j_gene: TRBJ2-1; d_gene: .; CDR3nt: TGTGCCAGCAGTCCTTCGGACAGTGGCAATGAGCAGTTCTTC; CDR3aa: CASSPSDSGNEQFF
v_gene: TRBV27; abundance: .; j_gene: TRBJ2-1; d_gene: .; CDR3nt: TGTGCCAGCAGTTTCTATTATGAGAGTGAAAATGAGCAGTTCTTC; CDR3aa: CASSFYYESENEQFF
v_gene: TRBV15; abundance: few; j_gene: TRBJ2-4; d_gene: .; CDR3nt: TGTGCCACCAGGGGGGGTGGAGGGGCCAAAAACATTCAGTACTTC; CDR3aa: CATRGGGGAKNIQYF
v_gene: TRBV9; abundance: .; j_gene: TRBJ2-3; d_gene: TRBD2; CDR3nt: TGTGCCAGCAGCGGGGGGACTAGCCCAAGTGACTCGCAGTATTTT; CDR3aa: CASSGGTSPSDSQYF
v_gene: TRBV5-4; abundance: .; j_gene: TRBJ2-3; d_gene: .; CDR3nt: TGTGCCAGCAGATGGGAGACGGACACAGATACGCAGTATTTT; CDR3aa: CASRWETDTDTQYF
v_gene: TRBV28; abundance: .; j_gene: TRBJ2-7; d_gene: .; CDR3nt: TGTGCCAGCAGTGCCCCCGCGCCAGTCCCCTACGAGCAGTACTTC; CDR3aa: CASSAPAPVPYEQYF
v_gene: TRBV18; abundance: .; j_gene: TRBJ2-1; d_gene: TRBD2; CDR3nt: TGTGCCAGCTCACCACGGATTAGCGGGACGTACAATGAGCAGTTCTTC; CDR3aa: CASSPRISGTYNEQFF
v_gene: TRBV18; abundance: .; j_gene: TRBJ2-5; d_gene: TRBD1; CDR3nt: TGTGCCAGCTCACGAGGAACACGGACAGGGGAAAAGACCCAGTACTTC; CDR3aa: CASSRGTRTGEKTQYF
v_gene: TRBV19; abundance: .; j_gene: TRBJ2-7; d_gene: .; CDR3nt: TGTGCCAGTATTCGGTTCCTGGGGACCCACGAGCAGTACTTC; CDR3aa: CASIRFLGTHEQYF
v_gene: TRBV30; abundance: .; j_gene: TRBJ2-7; d_gene: .; CDR3nt: TGTGCCTGGAGTGTATATGGGGGGGAGCAGTACTTC; CDR3aa: CAWSVYGGEQYF
v_gene: TRBV28; abundance: .; j_gene: TRBJ1-4; d_gene: .; CDR3nt: TGTGCCAGCTCTGACAGTCTGAATGAAAAACTGTTTTTT; CDR3aa: CASSDSLNEKLFF
v_gene: TRBV6-1; abundance: .; j_gene: TRBJ2-7; d_gene: .; CDR3nt: TGTGCCAGCACCCCGACGGTGGTGGGGGAGCAGTACTTC; CDR3aa: CASTPTVVGEQYF
v_gene: TRBV28; abundance: .; j_gene: TRBJ1-2; d_gene: .; CDR3nt: TGTGCCAGCAGTTCCTACCCCGGGGGGAGGGTTGCGTTCTATGGCTACACCTTC; CDR3aa: CASSSYPGGRVAFYGYTF
v_gene: TRBV15; abundance: .; j_gene: TRBJ2-7; d_gene: TRBD2; CDR3nt: TGTGCCACCAGCAGAGGGACTAGCTCCTACGAGCAGTACTTC; CDR3aa: CATSRGTSSYEQYF
v_gene: TRBV28; abundance: .; j_gene: TRBJ1-4; d_gene: .; CDR3nt: TGTGCCAGCAGCCGGGGCCCGGGAGGTCTTAATGAAAAACTGTTTTTT; CDR3aa: CASSRGPGGLNEKLFF
v_gene: TRBV15; abundance: many; j_gene: TRBJ2-1; d_gene: .; CDR3nt: TGTGCCACCAGCAGCAGGAAGACGGTAAATAACGATGAGCAGTTCTTC; CDR3aa: CATSSRKTVNNDEQFF
v_gene: TRBV15; abundance: .; j_gene: TRBJ1-5; d_gene: TRBD1; CDR3nt: TGTGCCACCAGCGAGGGGGCGAATCAGCCCCAGCATTTT; CDR3aa: CATSEGANQPQHF
v_gene: TRBV28; abundance: .; j_gene: TRBJ2-5; d_gene: .; CDR3nt: TGTGCCAGCAGGCCTACAGGGTGGGAGACCCAGTACTTC; CDR3aa: CASRPTGWETQYF
v_gene: TRBV19; abundance: once; j_gene: TRBJ2-7; d_gene: TRBD1; CDR3nt: TGTGCCAGTAGTAGGGGACAGGGCTACGAGCAGTACTTC; CDR3aa: CASSRGQGYEQYF
v_gene: TRBV6-1; abundance: once; j_gene: TRBJ1-2; d_gene: .; CDR3nt: TGTGCCAGCAGTGAATATGCAGGGGCTTCGAACTATGGCTACACCTTC; CDR3aa: CASSEYAGASNYGYTF
v_gene: TRBV28; abundance: few; j_gene: TRBJ2-7; d_gene: .; CDR3nt: TGTGCCAGCAGCCCGACCGGGCGGGCCGGTGCCTACGAGCAGTACTTC; CDR3aa: CASSPTGRAGAYEQYF
v_gene: TRBV2; abundance: .; j_gene: TRBJ2-3; d_gene: TRBD2; CDR3nt: TGTGCCAGCAATCATCCGGGACTACCTAGCACAGATACGCAGTATTTT; CDR3aa: CASNHPGLPSTDTQYF
v_gene: TRBV19; abundance: .; j_gene: TRBJ1-5; d_gene: .; CDR3nt: TGTGCCAGTAGTGTCCGAGCCGGGACCGATAATCAGCCCCAGCATTTT; CDR3aa: CASSVRAGTDNQPQHF
v_gene: TRBV7-2; abundance: .; j_gene: TRBJ2-1; d_gene: TRBD2; CDR3nt: TGTGCCAGCAGCTTAGGGCGGGAGATCAATGAGCAGTTCTTC; CDR3aa: CASSLGREINEQFF
v_gene: TRBV28; abundance: .; j_gene: TRBJ1-5; d_gene: .; CDR3nt: TGTGCCAGCAGTTTATGGAGGACTTACTCTCCCAATCAGCCCCAGCATTTT; CDR3aa: CASSLWRTYSPNQPQHF
v_gene: TRBV6-1; abundance: .; j_gene: TRBJ2-6; d_gene: TRBD1; CDR3nt: TGTGCCAGCGGTGACAGGGGGCGCAGTACTGCCCTCTCTGGGGCCAACGTCCTGACTTTC; CDR3aa: CASGDRGRSTALSGANVLTF
v_gene: TRBV7-2; abundance: .; j_gene: TRBJ2-7; d_gene: .; CDR3nt: TGTGCCAGCAGCCAAGGGGAGGGGGAATACGCCGAGCAGTACTTC; CDR3aa: CASSQGEGEYAEQYF
v_gene: TRBV5-1; abundance: .; j_gene: TRBJ2-7; d_gene: TRBD1; CDR3nt: TGCGCCAGTTCCGGGACAGGGAGCTCCTACGAGCAGTACTTC; CDR3aa: CASSGTGSSYEQYF
v_gene: TRBV7-9; abundance: many; j_gene: TRBJ1-4; d_gene: .; CDR3nt: TGTGCCAGCAGCTTTGCGTCTACCTCTGCGGAAAAACTGTTTTTT; CDR3aa: CASSFASTSAEKLFF
v_gene: TRBV6-1; abundance: .; j_gene: TRBJ1-4; d_gene: .; CDR3nt: TGTGCCAGCAGTGAAGCGCAGGGGTTATCTAATGAAAAACTGTTTTTT; CDR3aa: CASSEAQGLSNEKLFF
v_gene: TRBV7-2; abundance: .; j_gene: TRBJ2-7; d_gene: TRBD2; CDR3nt: TGTGCCAGCAGCTTAGGGCTAGCGGGAGGGGAGCAGTACTTC; CDR3aa: CASSLGLAGGEQYF
v_gene: TRBV7-2; abundance: .; j_gene: TRBJ2-7; d_gene: .; CDR3nt: TGTGCCAGCAGCCGCGCCCTAGGATCTCCTACGTTCGAGCAGTACTTC; CDR3aa: CASSRALGSPTFEQYF